This T cell receptor beta chain originates from a study of tumor and adjacent non-tumor tissue in lung cancer. CDR1 is MNHEY and CDR2 is SVGAGI in the germline V gene. The CDR3 totals 16 residues. Details on this clonotype: An end of the junction differs from the germline gene, which may be a read error.

Three rounds of nested PCR, following a modified ARM-PCR protocol, produced the TCRbeta library. TCRdb re-called the multiplex PCR reads through MiXCR, storing one row per CDR3 protein. The sample contains 75,000 to 90,000 distinct CDR3 sequences, 75% to 85% of which appear only once. This sample's RNA came from whole unsorted tissue. Distant lung tissue was collected more than 3 cm away from the tumor edge. Sequenced: distant non-tumor lung tissue. This sequence originates from a woman aged 45-60 years with non-small cell lung cancer. The chain recombines TRBV6-5 with TRBJ2-2; tentative D call: TRBD2 (6 bases). The CDR3 DNA follows: TGTGCCAGCGGGGACTCCACAGAGGGCGTTCACGGGGACCTGTTTTTT. As protein: CASGDSTEGVHGDLFF.